This T cell receptor (beta chain) was observed in a study of somatic mutations in cytotoxic T cells in rheumatoid arthritis. Study observations and caveats: Exceedance of 20% of CD8+ cells by the largest CD8+ clone occurred in 8 of 65 patients.

Flow cytometry was used to check the purity of CD4+ and CD8+ cells, which had been isolated by positive magnetic bead selection. Germline values: CDR1 SEHNR, CDR2 FQNEAQ (reference sequence). Losses at the gene ends were 2 bases for V and 5 bases for J; bases not matched to a gene: 4. The CDR3 totals 14 residues. Using immunoSEQ multiplex PCR, the repertoire was profiled, and TCRdb retains in-frame clones only, with some absent. Here the sample spans about 20,000 clones, roughly nine tenths being singletons. Note on this clone: Antigen specificity is unknown.

The chain employs TRBV7-9 and TRBJ2-3, with TRBD2 matching 7 bases. Sequenced: CD8+ T cells sorted from blood. The receptor was isolated from a man aged 40-49 years in good health. As DNA, the CDR3 is TGTGCCAGCAGCTTAAGCGGGGCGGGAGATACGCAGTATTTT. Translated: CASSLSGAGDTQYF.